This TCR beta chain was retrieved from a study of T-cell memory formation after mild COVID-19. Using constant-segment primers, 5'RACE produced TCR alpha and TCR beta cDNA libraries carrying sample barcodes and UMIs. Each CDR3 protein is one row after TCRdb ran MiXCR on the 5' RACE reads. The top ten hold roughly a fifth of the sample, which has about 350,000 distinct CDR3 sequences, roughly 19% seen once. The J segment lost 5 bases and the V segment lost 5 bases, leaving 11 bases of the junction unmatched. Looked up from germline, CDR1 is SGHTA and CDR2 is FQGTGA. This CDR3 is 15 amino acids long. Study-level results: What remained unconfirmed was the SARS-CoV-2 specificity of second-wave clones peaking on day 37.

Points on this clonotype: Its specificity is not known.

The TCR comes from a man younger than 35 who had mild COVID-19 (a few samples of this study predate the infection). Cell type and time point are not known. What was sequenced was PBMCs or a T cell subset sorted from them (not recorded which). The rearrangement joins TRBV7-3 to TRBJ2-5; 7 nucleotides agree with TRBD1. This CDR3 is CASSPHTGDGETQYF. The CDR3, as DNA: TGTGCCAGCAGCCCCCACACAGGGGACGGGGAGACCCAGTACTTC.